This T cell receptor (beta chain) was identified during a study of human T cells and chemical hapten exposure. Time point in this sample: pre-sensitization, week 0. Sample treatment: therapeutic diphenylcyclopropenone sensitization with weekly scalp DPC. Participating donors were patients with alopecia, aged 18 to 70 years, considered appropriate candidates for DPC. The library tagged each cDNA molecule with unique molecular identifiers. MiXCR was run by TCRdb on the RACE reads, yielding one entry per CDR3 protein. The table records approximately 100,000 distinct CDR3 sequences, roughly an eighth of them present only once. The CDR3 has 15 amino acids. CDR1 and CDR2 from the germline V gene are SGHKS and YYEKEE (reference sequence). The V and J ends lost 1 base and 4 bases, in that order; junction bases with no gene match: 5. Details on this clonotype: Its specificity is unknown.

Points from the study as a whole: Patch test score was positively correlated with the counts of TCRs that had expanded at PT1. Relative to controls, expanded TCRs formed significantly more large CDR3 similarity clusters.

The rearrangement links TRBV5-5 to TRBJ1-1; 9 bases are a match to TRBD1. The sequence was collected from a woman in her fifties or sixties with alopecia areata. Some clones in this sample may be carry-over from other donors' samples. This sample comprised whole blood, obtained in connection with sensitization to the hapten diphenylcyclopropenone (DPC). The CDR3 loop is CASSLTGGEGTEAFF. CDR3 in DNA: TGTGCCAGCAGCTTGACAGGGGGCGAAGGCACTGAAGCTTTCTTT.